This T cell receptor beta chain was found in a study of T cell clonality in common variable immunodeficiency. Assay used: immunoSEQ multiplex PCR; TCRdb lists only in-frame clones, some missing. The sample was found to contain more than 20,000 clones, and every one recurs. The germline V gene has CDR1 LNHDA and CDR2 SQIVND (reference sequence). V lost 4 bases and J 8 bases, leaving 8 bases between the germline ends. The CDR3 runs to 12 residues. Findings and limits, study-wide: Fewer deletions and N-nucleotide insertions were reportedly seen in common variable immunodeficiency TCR beta sequences. Patient heterogeneity in the CVID cohort limited correlations between repertoire features and clinical complications.

This clone was counted at least ten times. Antigen specificity is unknown. The read is 3 residues too short to cover the CDR3 end, so that end is filled in from the germline J gene. This chain joins TRBV19 and TRBJ2-2, with a possible D match to TRBD1 (6 bases). The source of this sequence is a human donor with common variable immunodeficiency. What was sequenced was peripheral blood mononuclear cells. The CDR3 here is CASSTQGGELFF. The sequenced part of the CDR3 DNA is TGTGCCAGTAGTACCCAGGGGGGGGAG.